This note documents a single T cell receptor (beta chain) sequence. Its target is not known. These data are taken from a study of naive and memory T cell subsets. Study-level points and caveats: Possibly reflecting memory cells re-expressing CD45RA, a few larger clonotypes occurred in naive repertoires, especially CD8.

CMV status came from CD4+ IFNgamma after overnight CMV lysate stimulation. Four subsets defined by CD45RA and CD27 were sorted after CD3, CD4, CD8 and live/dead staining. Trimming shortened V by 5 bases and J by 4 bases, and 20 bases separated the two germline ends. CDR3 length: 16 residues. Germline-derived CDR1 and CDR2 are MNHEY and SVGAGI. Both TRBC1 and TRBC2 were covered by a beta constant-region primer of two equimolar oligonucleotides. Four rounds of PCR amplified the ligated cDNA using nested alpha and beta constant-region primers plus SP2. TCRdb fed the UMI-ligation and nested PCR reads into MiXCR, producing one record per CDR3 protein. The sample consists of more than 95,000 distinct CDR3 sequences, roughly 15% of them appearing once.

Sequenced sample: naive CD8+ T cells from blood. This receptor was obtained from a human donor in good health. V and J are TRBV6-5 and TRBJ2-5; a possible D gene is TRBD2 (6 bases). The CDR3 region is CASSDTPGESGETQYF. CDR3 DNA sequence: TGTGCCAGCAGTGACACACCGGGGGAGTCAGGAGAGACCCAGTACTTC.